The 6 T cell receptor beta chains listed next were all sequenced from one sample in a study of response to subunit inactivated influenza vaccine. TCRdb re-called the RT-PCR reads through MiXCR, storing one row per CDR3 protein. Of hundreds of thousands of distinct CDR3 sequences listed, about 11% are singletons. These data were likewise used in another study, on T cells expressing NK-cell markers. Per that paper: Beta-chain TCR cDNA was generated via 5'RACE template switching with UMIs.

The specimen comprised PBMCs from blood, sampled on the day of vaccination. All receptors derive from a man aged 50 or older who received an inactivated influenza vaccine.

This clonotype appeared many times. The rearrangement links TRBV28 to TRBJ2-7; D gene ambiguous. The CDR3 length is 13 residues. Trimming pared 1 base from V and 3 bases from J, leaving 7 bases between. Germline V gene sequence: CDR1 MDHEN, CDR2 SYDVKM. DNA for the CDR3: TGTGCCAGCAGTTTATTAGGAGACTACGAGCAGTACTTC. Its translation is CASSLLGDYEQYF. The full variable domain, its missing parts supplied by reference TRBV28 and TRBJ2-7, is DVKVTQSSRYLVKRTGEKVFLECVQDMDHENMFWYRQDPGLGLRLIYFSYDVKMKEKGDIPEGYSVSREKKERFSLILESASTNQTSMYLCASSLLGDYEQYFGPGTRLTVT.

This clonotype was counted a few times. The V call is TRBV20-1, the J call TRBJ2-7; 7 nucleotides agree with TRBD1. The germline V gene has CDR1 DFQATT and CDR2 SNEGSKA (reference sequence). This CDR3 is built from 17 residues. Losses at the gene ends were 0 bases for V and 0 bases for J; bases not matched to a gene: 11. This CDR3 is CSARDLQTGKSSYEQYF. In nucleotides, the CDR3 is TGCAGTGCTAGAGATCTACAGACAGGGAAAAGCTCCTACGAGCAGTACTTC.

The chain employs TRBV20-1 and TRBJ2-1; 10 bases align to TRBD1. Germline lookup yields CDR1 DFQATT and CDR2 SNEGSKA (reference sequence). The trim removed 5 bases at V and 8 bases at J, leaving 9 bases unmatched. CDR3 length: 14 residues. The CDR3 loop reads CSAATGTGADEQFF. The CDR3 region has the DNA TGCAGTGCTGCCACCGGGACAGGGGCGGATGAGCAGTTCTTC.

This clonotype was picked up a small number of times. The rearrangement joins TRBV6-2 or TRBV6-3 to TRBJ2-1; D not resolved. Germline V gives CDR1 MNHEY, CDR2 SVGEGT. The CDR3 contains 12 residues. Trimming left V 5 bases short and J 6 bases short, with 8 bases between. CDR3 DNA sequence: TGTGCCAGCAGTCATGGCCTCAATGAGCAGTTCTTC. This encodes CASSHGLNEQFF.

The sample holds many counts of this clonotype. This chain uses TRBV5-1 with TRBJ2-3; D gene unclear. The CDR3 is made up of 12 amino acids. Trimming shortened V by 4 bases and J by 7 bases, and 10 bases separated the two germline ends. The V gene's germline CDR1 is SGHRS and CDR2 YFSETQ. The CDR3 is CASSPNLNTQYF. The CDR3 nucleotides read TGCGCCAGCAGCCCAAATCTGAATACGCAGTATTTT.

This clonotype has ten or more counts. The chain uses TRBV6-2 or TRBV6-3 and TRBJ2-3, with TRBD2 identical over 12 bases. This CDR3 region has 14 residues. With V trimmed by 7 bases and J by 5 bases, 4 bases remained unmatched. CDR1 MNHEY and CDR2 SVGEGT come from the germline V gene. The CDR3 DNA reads TGTGCCAGCATCCCTAGCGGGAGGGAAGATACGCAGTATTTT. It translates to CASIPSGREDTQYF.